A selection of T cell receptor beta chains follows, all from one sample in a study of T cell responses to AZD1222 COVID-19 vaccine. Method: immunoSEQ multiplex PCR; TCRdb's copy keeps in-frame clones and lacks some. The table lists 75,000 to 100,000 clones, 70% to 90% of them singletons, with 2.8% in the top ten. The specimen was peripheral blood, collected on day 0 of AZD1222 vaccination. The source is an adult in good health. The conserved cysteine and the conserved F or W are not part of the CDR3 here. Fields, in order: V gene, J gene, CDR3 protein.

V: TRBV11-2
J: TRBJ2-7
CDR3: ASRPLPKKGADYEQY

V: TRBV5-1
J: TRBJ2-7
CDR3: ASSLAKGLAGFEQY

V: TRBV5-1
J: TRBJ2-1
CDR3: ASSWGASGHNEQF

V: TRBV9
J: TRBJ2-7
CDR3: ASSVSGSDDEQY

V: TRBV2
J: TRBJ2-3
CDR3: ASSVRQLTDTQY

V: TRBV30
J: TRBJ1-6
CDR3: AWSSSNPPGPLH

V: TRBV28
J: TRBJ1-1
CDR3: ASSSPGKDPEAEAF

V: TRBV28
J: TRBJ2-3
CDR3: ASSWGDGTAQY

V: TRBV3-1/TRBV3-2
J: TRBJ1-1
CDR3: ASSQRDTLNTEAF

V: TRBV5-1
J: TRBJ2-2
CDR3: ASSFSTGTAGELF

V: TRBV4-1
J: TRBJ2-3
CDR3: ASSHRPASRGPPTQY

V: TRBV28
J: TRBJ2-5
CDR3: ASSTDKLPY

V: TRBV30
J: TRBJ1-2
CDR3: AWSVRRGRRGDT

V: TRBV27
J: TRBJ2-7
CDR3: ASGISVEQY

V: TRBV5-1
J: TRBJ2-3
CDR3: ASSFSDDTQY

V: TRBV15
J: TRBJ2-6
CDR3: ATSGGQGTGANVLT

V: TRBV7-3
J: TRBJ2-1
CDR3: ASSLTSREDSYNEQF

V: TRBV25-1
J: TRBJ1-2
CDR3: ASSEPQESYGYT

V: TRBV6-1
J: TRBJ2-5
CDR3: ASSEVLEETQY

V: TRBV28
J: TRBJ1-1
CDR3: ASSPRDLNTEAF

V: TRBV7-3
J: TRBJ1-1
CDR3: ASSLTEGENTEAF

V: TRBV27
J: TRBJ2-7
CDR3: ASSPGTSGIQSAEQY

V: TRBV30
J: TRBJ1-5
CDR3: AWSSTGSGQPQH